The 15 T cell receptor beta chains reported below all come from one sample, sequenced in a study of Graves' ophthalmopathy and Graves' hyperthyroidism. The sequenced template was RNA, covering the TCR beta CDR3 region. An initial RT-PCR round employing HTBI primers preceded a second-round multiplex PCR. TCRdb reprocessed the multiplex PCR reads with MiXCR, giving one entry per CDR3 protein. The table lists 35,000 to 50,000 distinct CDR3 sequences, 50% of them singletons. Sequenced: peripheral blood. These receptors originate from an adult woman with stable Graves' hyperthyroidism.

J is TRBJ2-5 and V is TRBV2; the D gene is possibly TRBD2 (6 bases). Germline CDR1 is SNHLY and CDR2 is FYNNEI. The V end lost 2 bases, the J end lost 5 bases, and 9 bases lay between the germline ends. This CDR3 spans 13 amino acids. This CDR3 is CASSEWAGETQYF. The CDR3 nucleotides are TGTGCCAGCAGTGAATGGGCGGGGGAGACCCAGTACTTC.

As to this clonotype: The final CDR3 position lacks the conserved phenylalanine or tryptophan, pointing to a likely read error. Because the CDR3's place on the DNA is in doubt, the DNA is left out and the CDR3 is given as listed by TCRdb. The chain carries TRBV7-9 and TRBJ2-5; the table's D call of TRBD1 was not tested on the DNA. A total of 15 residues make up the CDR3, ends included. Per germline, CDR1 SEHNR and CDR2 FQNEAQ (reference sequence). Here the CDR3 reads CASSSTGYGGYTFGS.

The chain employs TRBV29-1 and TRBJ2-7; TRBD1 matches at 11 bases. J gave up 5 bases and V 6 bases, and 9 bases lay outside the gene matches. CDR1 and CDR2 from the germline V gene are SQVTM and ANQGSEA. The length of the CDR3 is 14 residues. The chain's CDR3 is CSVIPGQGGDEQYF. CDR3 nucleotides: TGCAGCGTGATACCGGGACAGGGGGGCGACGAGCAGTACTTC.

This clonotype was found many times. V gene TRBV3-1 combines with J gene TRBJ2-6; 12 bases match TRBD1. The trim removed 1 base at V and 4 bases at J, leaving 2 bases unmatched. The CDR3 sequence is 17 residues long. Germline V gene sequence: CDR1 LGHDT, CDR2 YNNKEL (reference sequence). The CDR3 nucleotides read TGTGCCAGCAGCCAAGGGGACAGGGGGCCGGGGGCCAACGTCCTGACTTTC. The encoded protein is CASSQGDRGPGANVLTF.

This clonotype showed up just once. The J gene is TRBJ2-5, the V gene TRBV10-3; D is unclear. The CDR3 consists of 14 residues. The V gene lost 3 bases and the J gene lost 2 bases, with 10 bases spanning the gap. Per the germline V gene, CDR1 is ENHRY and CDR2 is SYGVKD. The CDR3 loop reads CAISDGQAQETQYF. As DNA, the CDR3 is TGTGCCATCAGTGATGGGCAAGCTCAAGAGACCCAGTACTTC.

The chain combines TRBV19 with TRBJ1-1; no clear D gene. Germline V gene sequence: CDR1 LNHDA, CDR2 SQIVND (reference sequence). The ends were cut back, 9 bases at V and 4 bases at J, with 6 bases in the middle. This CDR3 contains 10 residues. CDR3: CASRRTEAFF. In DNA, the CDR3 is TGTGCCAGCAGGCGCACTGAAGCTTTCTTT.

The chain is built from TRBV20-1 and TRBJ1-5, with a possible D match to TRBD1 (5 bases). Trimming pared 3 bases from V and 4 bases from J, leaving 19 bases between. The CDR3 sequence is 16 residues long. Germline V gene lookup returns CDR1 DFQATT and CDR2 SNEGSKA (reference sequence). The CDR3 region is CSASGARLKRNQPQHF. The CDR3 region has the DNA TGCAGTGCTAGTGGGGCACGGTTAAAAAGGAATCAGCCCCAGCATTTT.

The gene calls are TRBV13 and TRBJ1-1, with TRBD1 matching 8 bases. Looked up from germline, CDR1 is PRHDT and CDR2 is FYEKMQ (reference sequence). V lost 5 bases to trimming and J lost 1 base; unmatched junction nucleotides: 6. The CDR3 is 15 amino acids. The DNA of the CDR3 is TGTGCCAGCAGCCACACAGGGGGAGGGAACACTGAAGCTTTCTTT. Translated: CASSHTGGGNTEAFF. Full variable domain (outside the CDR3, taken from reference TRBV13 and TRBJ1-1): AAGVIQSPRHLIKEKRETATLKCYPIPRHDTVYWYQQGPGQDPQFLISFYEKMQSDKGSIPDRFSAQQFSDYHSELNMSSLELGDSALYFCASSHTGGGNTEAFFGQGTRLTVV.

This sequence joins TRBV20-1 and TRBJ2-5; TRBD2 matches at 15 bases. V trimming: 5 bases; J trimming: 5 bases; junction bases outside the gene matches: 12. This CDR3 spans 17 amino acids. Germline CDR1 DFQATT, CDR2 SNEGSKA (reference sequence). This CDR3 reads CSAWTSGRANWEETQYF. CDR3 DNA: TGCAGTGCTTGGACTAGCGGGAGGGCGAACTGGGAGGAGACCCAGTACTTC.

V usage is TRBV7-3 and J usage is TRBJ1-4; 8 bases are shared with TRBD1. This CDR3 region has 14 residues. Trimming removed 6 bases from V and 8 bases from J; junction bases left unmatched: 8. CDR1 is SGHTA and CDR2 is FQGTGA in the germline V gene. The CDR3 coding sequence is TGTGCCAGCAGTTCTGACAGGGGTAACGAAAAACTGTTTTTT. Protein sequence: CASSSDRGNEKLFF.

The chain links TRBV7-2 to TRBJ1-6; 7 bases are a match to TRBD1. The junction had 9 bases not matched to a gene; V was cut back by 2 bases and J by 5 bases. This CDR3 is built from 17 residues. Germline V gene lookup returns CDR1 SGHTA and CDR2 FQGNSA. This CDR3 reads CASSLRHQGQNNSPLHF. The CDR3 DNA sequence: TGTGCCAGCAGCTTACGGCACCAGGGACAGAATAATTCACCCCTCCACTTT. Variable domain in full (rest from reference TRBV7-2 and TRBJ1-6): GAGVSQSPSNKVTEKGKDVELRCDPISGHTALYWYRQSLGQGLEFLIYFQGNSAPDKSGLPSDRFSAERTGGSVSTLTIQRTQQEDSAVYLCASSLRHQGQNNSPLHFGNGTRLTVT.

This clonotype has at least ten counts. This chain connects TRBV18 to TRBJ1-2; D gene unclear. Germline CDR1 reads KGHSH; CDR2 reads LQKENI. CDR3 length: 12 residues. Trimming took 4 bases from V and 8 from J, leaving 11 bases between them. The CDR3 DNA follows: TGTGCCAGCTCACGTCCTTTGGACGGCTACACCTTC. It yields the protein CASSRPLDGYTF.

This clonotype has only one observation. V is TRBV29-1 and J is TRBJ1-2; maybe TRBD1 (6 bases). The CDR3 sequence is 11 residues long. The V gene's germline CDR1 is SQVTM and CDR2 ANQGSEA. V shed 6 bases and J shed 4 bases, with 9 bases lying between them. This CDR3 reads CSVGDIYGYTF. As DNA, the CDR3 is TGCAGCGTCGGGGACATCTATGGCTACACCTTC.

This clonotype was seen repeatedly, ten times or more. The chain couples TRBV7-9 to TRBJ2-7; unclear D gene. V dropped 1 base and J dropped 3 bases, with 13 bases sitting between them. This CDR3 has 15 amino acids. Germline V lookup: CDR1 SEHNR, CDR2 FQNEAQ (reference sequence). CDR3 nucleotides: TGTGCCAGCAGCTTAGGGTCCAAGGCCAGCTACGAGCAGTACTTC. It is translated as CASSLGSKASYEQYF.

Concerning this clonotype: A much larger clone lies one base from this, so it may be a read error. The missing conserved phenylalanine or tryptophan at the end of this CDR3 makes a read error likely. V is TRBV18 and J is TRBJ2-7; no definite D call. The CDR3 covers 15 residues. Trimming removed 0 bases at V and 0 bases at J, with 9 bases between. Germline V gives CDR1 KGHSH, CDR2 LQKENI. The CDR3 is CASSPPEPISYEQYL. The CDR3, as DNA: TGTGCCAGCTCACCACCGGAACCAATCTCCTACGAGCAGTACCTC.